Presented here are 17 T cell receptor beta chains from one specimen sequenced in a study of PD-1 blockade in classical Hodgkin lymphoma. The time point is: cycle 4 day 1 (C4D1), after five to seven weeks of nivolumab. Each and every patient relapsed after autologous stem cell transplantation, and patients got differing brentuximab vedotin exposure. Profiled with immunoSEQ multiplex PCR; TCRdb holds only in-frame clones, not every one. The sample contains 75,000 to 95,000 clones, approximately 83% of which appear only once. The sample consisted of peripheral blood mononuclear cells (PBMCs), taken before the fourth cycle of nivolumab. Receptor source: a human donor with classical Hodgkin lymphoma.

This chain joins TRBV5-4 and TRBJ2-7; tentatively, D is TRBD2 (5 bases). Germline CDR1 SGHNT, CDR2 YYREEE (reference sequence). Trimming took 4 bases from V and 6 from J, leaving 14 bases between them. This CDR3 comprises 13 residues. CDR3 sequence (DNA): TGTGCCAGCAGCCACCTCGCGGGCCTCGAGCAGTACTTC. It yields the protein CASSHLAGLEQYF.

This rearrangement joins TRBV2 to TRBJ2-5; 7 nucleotides line up with TRBD2. In germline, CDR1 is SNHLY, CDR2 FYNNEI. The CDR3 is 16 amino acids. V lost 1 base and J lost 5; bases outside the gene matches: 10. The CDR3 nucleotides are TGTGCCAGCAGTGAAGGGGGAGGGACCCCTTGGGAGACCCAGTACTTC. Protein: CASSEGGGTPWETQYF.

The chain is built from TRBV6-6 and TRBJ1-1; 7 positions agree with TRBD1. Germline V CDR1 and CDR2: MNHNY, SVGAGI (reference sequence). The trim removed 6 bases at V and 4 bases at J, leaving 5 bases unmatched. The CDR3 contains 13 residues. The CDR3 reads CASSDRDGTEAFF. The CDR3 DNA sequence: TGTGCCAGCAGCGACAGGGATGGCACTGAAGCTTTCTTT.

V gene TRBV19 combines with J gene TRBJ1-3, with D possibly being TRBD1 (5 bases). The germline gives CDR1 LNHDA, CDR2 SQIVND (reference sequence). The CDR3 is 17 amino acids. V lost 9 bases and J 0 bases, leaving 21 bases between the germline ends. This chain's CDR3 is CASTGTYSANSGNTIYF. The CDR3 DNA follows: TGTGCCAGCACCGGGACCTACAGTGCGAACTCTGGAAACACCATATATTTT.

The chain recombines TRBV5-1 with TRBJ1-3; D unclear. CDR3 length: 16 residues. The ends were cut back, 0 bases at V and 0 bases at J, with 10 bases in the middle. Germline values: CDR1 SGHRS, CDR2 YFSETQ. Here the CDR3 reads CASSLVGSLSGNTIYF. The CDR3, as DNA: TGCGCCAGCAGCTTGGTTGGCAGTCTCTCTGGAAACACCATATATTTT.

A note on this clone: Additional DNA sequences in this sample encode the identical CDR3. The chain is built from TRBV7-2 and TRBJ2-1; D remains ambiguous. V lost 5 bases to trimming and J lost 2 bases, with 10 bases between them. Germline V CDR1 and CDR2: SGHTA, FQGNSA. The CDR3 spans 14 residues. CDR3 sequence (DNA): TGTGCCAGCAGCCCCCTAGGGCCCTACAATGAGCAGTTCTTC. Its protein product is CASSPLGPYNEQFF.

The chain recombines TRBV7-6 with TRBJ2-3; TRBD2 aligns across 11 bases. Germline CDR1 SGHVS, CDR2 FNYEAQ. With V trimmed by 0 bases and J by 4 bases, 3 bases remained unmatched. The CDR3 runs to 16 residues. In DNA form, the CDR3 reads TGTGCCAGCAGCTTAGCGCTAGCGGGAGGAGCAGATACGCAGTATTTT. This encodes CASSLALAGGADTQYF.

The gene calls are TRBV7-8 and TRBJ2-7; TRBD1 agrees at 11 bases. This CDR3 region has 15 residues. Germline CDR1 and CDR2: SGHVS and FQNEAQ. V was pared by 5 bases and J by 0 bases, with 3 bases of the junction left unmatched. CDR3 residues: CASSRGTGGSYEQYF. The CDR3 coding sequence is TGTGCCAGCAGCCGAGGGACAGGGGGCTCCTACGAGCAGTACTTC.

The CDR3 protein is CASSPPEADTQYF. The CDR3 DNA follows: TGTGCCAGCAGTCCCCCGGAGGCAGATACGCAGTATTTT. V is TRBV6-5 and J is TRBJ2-3; perhaps TRBD2 as D (5 bases). This CDR3 is built from 13 residues. Between the trimmed V and J ends, which lost 5 bases and 4 bases, there was a span of 10 bases. The V gene's germline CDR1 is MNHEY and CDR2 SVGAGI.

This chain connects TRBV5-4 to TRBJ1-4; D remains ambiguous. V lost 3 bases, J lost 8 bases, and 14 bases lay in between. CDR1 and CDR2 (germline): SGHNT, YYREEE (reference sequence). The CDR3 spans 14 residues. CDR3 amino acids: CASSSFGYAEKLFF. DNA for the CDR3: TGTGCCAGCAGCTCGTTTGGTTATGCCGAAAAACTGTTTTTT.

This clone was detected a few times. The chain couples TRBV14 to TRBJ1-2; 7 positions agree with TRBD1. V was clipped by 0 bases and J by 5 bases; unmatched bases: 3. Germline CDR1 reads SGHDN; CDR2 reads FVKESK. The CDR3 length is 14 residues. CDR3: CASSQDHRGYGYTF. CDR3 bases: TGTGCCAGCAGCCAAGATCACAGGGGTTATGGCTACACCTTC. The whole variable domain, remainder taken from reference TRBV14 and TRBJ1-2, is EAGVTQFPSHSVIEKGQTVTLRCDPISGHDNLYWYRRVMGKEIKFLLHFVKESKQDESGMPNNRFLAERTGGTYSTLKVQPAELEDSGVYFCASSQDHRGYGYTFGSGTRLTVV.

The chain couples TRBV4-2 to TRBJ2-3, with TRBD2 matching over 9 bases. The CDR3 loop spans 17 amino acids. The V segment lost 1 base and the J segment 5 bases; nucleotides outside the gene matches: 10. Germline V gene data show CDR1 as LGHNA and CDR2 as YNFKEQ. CDR3 amino acids: CASSQVSSGEAVDTQYF. For the CDR3, the DNA is TGTGCCAGCAGCCAAGTCTCTAGCGGGGAGGCGGTAGATACGCAGTATTTT.

The chain couples TRBV6-6 to TRBJ2-7; TRBD2 is a possible D gene (6 bases). The V end lost 5 bases, the J end lost 4 bases, and 15 bases lay between the germline ends. This CDR3 has 14 amino acids. The germline V gene encodes CDR1 MNHNY and CDR2 SVGAGI (reference sequence). The CDR3 loop is CASSDSRGLYEQYF. CDR3 DNA sequence: TGTGCCAGCAGTGATAGTAGGGGACTTTACGAGCAGTACTTC.

The CDR3 region has the DNA TGTGCCACCAGCAGAGGCGGGGGGACAGCCCAAGAGACCCAGTACTTC. Encoded protein: CATSRGGGTAQETQYF. This chain links TRBV15 with TRBJ2-5; possibly TRBD2 for D (8 bases). Deletions cut 1 base from V and 1 base from J, with 13 bases between. Germline V gene lookup returns CDR1 LNHNV and CDR2 YYDKDF (reference sequence). CDR3 length: 16 amino acids.

The CDR3 spells CAWSAPGAGTEAFF. The CDR3, as DNA: TGTGCCTGGAGTGCCCCAGGCGCGGGCACTGAAGCTTTCTTT. The chain combines TRBV30 with TRBJ1-1; unclear D gene. V was clipped by 1 base and J by 4 bases, with 13 bases between them. The CDR3 is made up of 14 amino acids. Germline CDR1 and CDR2: GTSNPN and SVGIG (reference sequence).

The rearrangement joins TRBV2 to TRBJ1-2; D not resolved. V was pared by 4 bases and J by 2 bases, with 5 bases between. The germline gives CDR1 SNHLY, CDR2 FYNNEI. The CDR3 covers 12 residues. For the CDR3, the DNA is TGTGCCAGCAGTGGAGGGAACTATGGCTACACCTTC. Translation gives CASSGGNYGYTF.

This chain joins TRBV18 and TRBJ2-5, with no clear D. The germline V and J ends were trimmed by 2 bases and 3 bases, with 4 bases remaining between them. The CDR3 is 12 residues long. Germline CDR1 KGHSH, CDR2 LQKENI. DNA of the CDR3: TGTGCCAGCTCACCATCGAAAGAGACCCAGTACTTC. Amino acids: CASSPSKETQYF.